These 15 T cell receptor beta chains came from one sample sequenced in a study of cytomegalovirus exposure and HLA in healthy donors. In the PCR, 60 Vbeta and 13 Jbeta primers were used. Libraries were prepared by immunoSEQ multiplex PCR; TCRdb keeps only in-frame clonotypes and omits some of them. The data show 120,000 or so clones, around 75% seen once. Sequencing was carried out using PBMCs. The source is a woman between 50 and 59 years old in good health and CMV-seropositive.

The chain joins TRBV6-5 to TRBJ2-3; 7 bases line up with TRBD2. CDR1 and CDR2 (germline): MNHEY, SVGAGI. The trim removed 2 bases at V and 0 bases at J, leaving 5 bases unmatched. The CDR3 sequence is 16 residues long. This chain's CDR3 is CASSYGRGFSTDTQYF. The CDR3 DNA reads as TGTGCCAGCAGTTACGGGAGGGGTTTCAGCACAGATACGCAGTATTTT.

In nucleotides, the CDR3 is TGTGCCAGCAGTAAAAAAGACAGTTTTAATGAAAAACTGTTTTTT. It codes for CASSKKDSFNEKLFF. The J gene is TRBJ1-4, the V gene TRBV28; D is perhaps TRBD1 (5 bases). CDR3 length: 15 residues. The V gene lost 5 bases and the J gene lost 4 bases, with 14 bases spanning the gap. Per the germline V gene, CDR1 is MDHEN and CDR2 is SYDVKM.

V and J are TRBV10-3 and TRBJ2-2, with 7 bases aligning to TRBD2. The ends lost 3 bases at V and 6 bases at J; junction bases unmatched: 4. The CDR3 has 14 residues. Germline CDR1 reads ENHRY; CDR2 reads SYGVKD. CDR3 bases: TGTGCCATCAGTGACCTGCGGGAGTCCGGGGAGCTGTTTTTT. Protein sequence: CAISDLRESGELFF.

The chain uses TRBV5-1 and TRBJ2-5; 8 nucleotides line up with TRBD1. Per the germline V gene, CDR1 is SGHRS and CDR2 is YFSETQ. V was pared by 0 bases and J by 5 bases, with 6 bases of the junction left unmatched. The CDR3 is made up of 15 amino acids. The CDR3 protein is CASSLAPGGAETQYF. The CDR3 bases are TGCGCCAGCAGCTTGGCGCCAGGGGGCGCGGAGACCCAGTACTTC.

CDR3 amino acids: CASSSDGDSGNTIYF. CDR3 DNA sequence: TGCGCCAGCAGCTCCGACGGGGACTCTGGAAACACCATATATTTT. The chain links TRBV5-1 to TRBJ1-3; D gene unclear. The CDR3 loop spans 15 amino acids. Germline CDR1 and CDR2: SGHRS and YFSETQ. V lost 3 bases and J 0 bases, leaving 10 bases between the germline ends.

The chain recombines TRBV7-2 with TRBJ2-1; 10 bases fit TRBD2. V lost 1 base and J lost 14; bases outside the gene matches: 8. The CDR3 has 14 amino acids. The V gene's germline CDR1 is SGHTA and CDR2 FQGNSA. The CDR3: CASSLESGRASKFF. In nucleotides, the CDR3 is TGTGCCAGCAGCTTAGAAAGCGGGAGGGCCTCGAAGTTCTTC.

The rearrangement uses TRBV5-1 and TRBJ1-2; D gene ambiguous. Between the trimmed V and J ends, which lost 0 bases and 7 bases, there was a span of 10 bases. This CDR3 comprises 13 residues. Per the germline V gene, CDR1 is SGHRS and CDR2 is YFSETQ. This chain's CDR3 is CASSLEQVGGYTF. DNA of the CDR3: TGCGCCAGCAGCTTGGAGCAAGTCGGTGGCTACACCTTC.

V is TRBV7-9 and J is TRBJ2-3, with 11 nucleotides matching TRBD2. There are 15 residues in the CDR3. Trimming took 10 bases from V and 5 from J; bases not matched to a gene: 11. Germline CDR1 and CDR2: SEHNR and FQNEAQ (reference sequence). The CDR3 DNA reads TGTGCCACCGAATTAGCGGGGGGGCCTGGAGATACGCAGTATTTT. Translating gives CATELAGGPGDTQYF.

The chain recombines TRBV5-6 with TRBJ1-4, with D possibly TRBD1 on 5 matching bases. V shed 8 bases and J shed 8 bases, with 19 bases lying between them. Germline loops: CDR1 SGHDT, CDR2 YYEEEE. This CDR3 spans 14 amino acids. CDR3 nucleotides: TGTGCCAGTGCCCGGGTAGGGGAAGGAGAAAAACTGTTTTTT. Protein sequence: CASARVGEGEKLFF.

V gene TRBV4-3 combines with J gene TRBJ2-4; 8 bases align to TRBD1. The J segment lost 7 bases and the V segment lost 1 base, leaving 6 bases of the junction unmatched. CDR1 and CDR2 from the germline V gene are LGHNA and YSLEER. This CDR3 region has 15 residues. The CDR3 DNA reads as TGCGCCAGCAGCCAAGGAGGCAGGGGGCTGAACATTCAGTACTTC. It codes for CASSQGGRGLNIQYF.

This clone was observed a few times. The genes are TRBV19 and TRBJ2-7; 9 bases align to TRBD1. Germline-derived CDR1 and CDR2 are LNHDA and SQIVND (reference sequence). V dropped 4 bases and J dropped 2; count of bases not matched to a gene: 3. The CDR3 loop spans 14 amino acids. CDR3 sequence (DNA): TGTGCCAGTAGTAAGACAGGGGGGGCCTACGAGCAGTACTTC. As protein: CASSKTGGAYEQYF.

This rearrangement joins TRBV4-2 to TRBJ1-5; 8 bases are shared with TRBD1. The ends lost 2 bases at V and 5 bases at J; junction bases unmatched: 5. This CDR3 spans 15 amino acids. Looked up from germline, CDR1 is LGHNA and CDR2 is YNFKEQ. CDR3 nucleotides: TGTGCCAGCAGCCAAAGTCAGGGGGCGGATCAGCCCCAGCATTTT. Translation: CASSQSQGADQPQHF.

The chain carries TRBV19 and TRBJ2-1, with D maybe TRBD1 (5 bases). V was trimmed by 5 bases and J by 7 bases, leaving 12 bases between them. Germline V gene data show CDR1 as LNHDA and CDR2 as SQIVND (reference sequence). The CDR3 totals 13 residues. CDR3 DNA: TGTGCCAGTAGTCAAGGGGCGCAGAATGAGCAGTTCTTC. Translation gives CASSQGAQNEQFF.

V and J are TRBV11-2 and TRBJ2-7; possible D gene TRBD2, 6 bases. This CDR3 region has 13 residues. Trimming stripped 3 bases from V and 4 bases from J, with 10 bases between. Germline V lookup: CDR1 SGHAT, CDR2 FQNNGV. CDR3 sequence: CASSFSGKYEQYF. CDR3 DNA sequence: TGTGCCAGCAGCTTTAGCGGAAAATACGAGCAGTACTTC.

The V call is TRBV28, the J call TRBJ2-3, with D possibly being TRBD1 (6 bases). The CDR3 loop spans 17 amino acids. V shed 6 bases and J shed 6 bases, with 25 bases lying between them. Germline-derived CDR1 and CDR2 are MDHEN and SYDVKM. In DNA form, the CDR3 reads TGTGCCAGCAGCACCACTGGGGCTTACAGGGCCAGGGATACGCAGTATTTT. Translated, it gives CASSTTGAYRARDTQYF.